This T cell receptor beta chain was retrieved from a study of T cell clones after liver transplantation. Background on the study: Graft-donor-reactive sequences were compared with third-party-reactive TCRbeta sequences from pre-transplant mixed lymphocyte reactions. HCV positivity affected three of eight recipients; the rest lacked autoimmune or viral indications.

For this clone: Other nucleotide sequences from this sample produce the same CDR3.

The method was immunoSEQ multiplex PCR; TCRdb's version includes in-frame clones alone and lacks a portion of them. The sample has roughly 120,000 clones; about nine tenths are singletons. The CDR3 length is 18 residues. V lost 3 bases, J lost 0 bases, and 6 bases stayed unmatched. Per the germline V gene, CDR1 is SGHRS and CDR2 is YFSETQ. The chain employs TRBV5-1 and TRBJ2-3, with 14 bases matching TRBD2. This TCR was sampled from a human patient who received a liver transplant. Some T cells may arise from the graft donor. The specimen was CD4+ T cells from blood, collected 12 months after liver transplant. The chain's CDR3 is CASSSGLAGGPSTDTQYF. As DNA, the CDR3 is TGCGCCAGCAGCTCCGGACTAGCGGGAGGACCTAGCACAGATACGCAGTATTTT. Drawing the rest from reference TRBV5-1 and TRBJ2-3, the complete variable domain is KAGVTQTPRYLIKTRGQQVTLSCSPISGHRSVSWYQQTPGQGLQFLFEYFSETQRNKGNFPGRFSGRQFSNSRSEMNVSTLELGDSALYLCASSSGLAGGPSTDTQYFGPGTRLTVL.